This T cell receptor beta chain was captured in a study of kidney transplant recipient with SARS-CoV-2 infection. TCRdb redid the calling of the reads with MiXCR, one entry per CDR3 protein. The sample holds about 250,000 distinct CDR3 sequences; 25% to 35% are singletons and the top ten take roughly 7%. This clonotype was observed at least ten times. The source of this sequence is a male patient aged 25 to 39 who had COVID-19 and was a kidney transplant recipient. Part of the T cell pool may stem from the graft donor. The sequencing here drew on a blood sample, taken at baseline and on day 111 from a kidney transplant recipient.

The CDR3 DNA reads as TGCGCCAGCAGTGAGTCGGGCGGGGAGGGGACAGATACGCAGTATTTT. Translated: CASSESGGEGTDTQYF. The V call is TRBV10-2, the J call TRBJ2-3; 7 bases map to TRBD2. V dropped 0 bases and J dropped 3; count of bases not matched to a gene: 6. The CDR3 length is 16 residues. Looked up from germline, CDR1 is WSHSY and CDR2 is SAAADI.